This TCR beta chain was profiled in a study of blood T cells in healthy people across ages. The wider study: The capture of about one barcoded beta molecule per two T cells was achieved by template switching. Study-wide results and caveats: The percentage of naive T cells correlated strongly with TCR beta diversity.

A second PCR, run for about 7 to 11 cycles, used a sample-barcoded 5' primer plus a J-beta primer mix. TCRdb reprocessed the 5' RACE reads via MiXCR and lists one record per CDR3 protein. The table records 550,000 to 700,000 distinct CDR3 sequences, about 25% of them present only once. Per the germline V gene, CDR1 is SGDLS and CDR2 is YYNGEE. The CDR3 has 15 amino acids. Donors ranged from roughly 6 to 90 years old and were healthy Caucasians in Russia. This clonotype has more than one count but fewer than ten. Its specificity is unknown. One junction end does not reproduce the germline sequence, and a read error may be involved.

The chain carries TRBV9 and TRBJ1-6; D not certain. The sample taken for sequencing was blood. The receptor was isolated from a woman in her 70s in good health. CDR3 coding DNA: TGTGCCAGCAGCGTAGAGGACGGAAACTATTCGCCCCTCCACTTT. It specifies CASSVEDGNYSPLHF.